This T cell receptor (beta chain) comes out of a study of regulatory T cells. General study findings and limits: Hydrophobic residues at CDR3 positions 6 and 7 were enriched in conventional CD4+ T cells of CD3G-deficient patients. Skewed V and J usage and few unique V-J pairs marked patient repertoires, most in Tregs.

As to this clone: Its antigen is not known.

CDR1 is MNHNS, CDR2 SASEGT, per germline. Trimming took 4 bases from V and 1 from J, leaving 10 bases between them. This CDR3 is built from 14 residues. Autoimmunity was present in every CD3G-deficient patient, worse in two. Amplification used 52 TRBV primers and 13 TRBJ primers. The repertoire was sequenced with immunoSEQ multiplex PCR; TCRdb's copy has only in-frame clones and lacks some. Among over 25,000 clones listed, around 93% were seen once. The sample taken for sequencing was conventional CD4+ T cells sorted from blood. The receptor was isolated from a person aged 18 to 30 with CD3G deficiency. The V call is TRBV6-1, the J call TRBJ1-2; D not certain. The CDR3 sequence: CASSVPGVNYGYTF. CDR3 bases: TGTGCCAGCAGTGTTCCTGGTGTTAACTATGGCTACACCTTC.